This T cell receptor (beta chain) was captured by sequencing in a study of T cell changes during pregnancy in multiple sclerosis. Sequencing was performed with immunoSEQ multiplex PCR; in TCRdb, only in-frame clones are kept and a portion is missing. The sample records over 60,000 clones, roughly 91% being singletons. The sequencing here drew on peripheral blood, taken in the third trimester of pregnancy. This clonotype was obtained from a female donor in good health, enrolled as a control in a pregnancy study.

The CDR3 nucleotides are TGTGCCAGCAGTTTGCGCGGGAGGGCCCAGGGCACCGGGGAGCTGTTTTTT. Its protein product is CASSLRGRAQGTGELFF. The V call is TRBV28, the J call TRBJ2-2, with 9 bases aligning to TRBD2. The CDR3 covers 17 residues. Germline V lookup: CDR1 MDHEN, CDR2 SYDVKM. Trimming took 3 bases from V and 4 from J; bases not matched to a gene: 9.